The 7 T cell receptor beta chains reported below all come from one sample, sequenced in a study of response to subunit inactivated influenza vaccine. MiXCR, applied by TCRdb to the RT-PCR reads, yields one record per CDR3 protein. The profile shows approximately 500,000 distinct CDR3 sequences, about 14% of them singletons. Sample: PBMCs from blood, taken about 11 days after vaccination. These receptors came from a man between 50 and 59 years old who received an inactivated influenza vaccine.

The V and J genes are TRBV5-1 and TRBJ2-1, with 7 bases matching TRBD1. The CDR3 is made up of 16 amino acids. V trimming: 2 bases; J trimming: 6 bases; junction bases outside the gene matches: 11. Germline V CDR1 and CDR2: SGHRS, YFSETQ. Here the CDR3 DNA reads TGCGCCAGCAGCTTACTTATGACAGGGTACGGCAATGAGCAGTTCTTC. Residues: CASSLLMTGYGNEQFF.

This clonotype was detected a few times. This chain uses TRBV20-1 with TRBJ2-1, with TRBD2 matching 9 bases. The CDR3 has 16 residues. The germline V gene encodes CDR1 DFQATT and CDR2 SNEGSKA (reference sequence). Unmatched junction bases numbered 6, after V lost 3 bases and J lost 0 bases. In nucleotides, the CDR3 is TGCAGTGCTAGCCCAAGAGCGGGGGGCTCCTACAATGAGCAGTTCTTC. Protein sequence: CSASPRAGGSYNEQFF.

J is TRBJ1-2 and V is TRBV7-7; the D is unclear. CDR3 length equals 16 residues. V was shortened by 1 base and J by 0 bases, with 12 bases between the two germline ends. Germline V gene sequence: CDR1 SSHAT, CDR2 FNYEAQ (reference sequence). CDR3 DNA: TGTGCCAGCAGCTTAGAGGCCAGTTCATCTAACTATGGCTACACCTTC. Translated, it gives CASSLEASSSNYGYTF.

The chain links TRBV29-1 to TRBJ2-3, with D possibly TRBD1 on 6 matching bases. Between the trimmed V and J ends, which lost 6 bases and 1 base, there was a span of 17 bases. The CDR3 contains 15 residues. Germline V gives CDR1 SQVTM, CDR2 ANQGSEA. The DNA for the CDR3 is TGCAGCGTCACCCCCCCGGCAGGGGGCACAGATACGCAGTATTTT. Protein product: CSVTPPAGGTDTQYF.

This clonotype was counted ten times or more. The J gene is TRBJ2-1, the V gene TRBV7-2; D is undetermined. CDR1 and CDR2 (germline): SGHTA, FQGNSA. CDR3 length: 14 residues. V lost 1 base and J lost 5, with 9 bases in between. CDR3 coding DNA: TGTGCCAGCAGCTTAGGAGTAGGGAACAATGAGCAGTTCTTC. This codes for CASSLGVGNNEQFF.

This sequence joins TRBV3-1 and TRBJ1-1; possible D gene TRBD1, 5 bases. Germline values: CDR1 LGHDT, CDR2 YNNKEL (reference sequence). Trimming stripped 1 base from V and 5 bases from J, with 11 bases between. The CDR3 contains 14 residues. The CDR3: CASSQVSGRTEAFF. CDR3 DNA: TGTGCCAGCAGCCAAGTATCAGGGCGAACTGAAGCTTTCTTT.

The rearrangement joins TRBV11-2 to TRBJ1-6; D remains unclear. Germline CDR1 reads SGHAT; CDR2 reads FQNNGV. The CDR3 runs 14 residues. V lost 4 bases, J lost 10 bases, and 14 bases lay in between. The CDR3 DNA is TGTGCCAGCAGCTACGGTGGCCTTGGGTCACCCCTCCACTTT. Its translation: CASSYGGLGSPLHF.